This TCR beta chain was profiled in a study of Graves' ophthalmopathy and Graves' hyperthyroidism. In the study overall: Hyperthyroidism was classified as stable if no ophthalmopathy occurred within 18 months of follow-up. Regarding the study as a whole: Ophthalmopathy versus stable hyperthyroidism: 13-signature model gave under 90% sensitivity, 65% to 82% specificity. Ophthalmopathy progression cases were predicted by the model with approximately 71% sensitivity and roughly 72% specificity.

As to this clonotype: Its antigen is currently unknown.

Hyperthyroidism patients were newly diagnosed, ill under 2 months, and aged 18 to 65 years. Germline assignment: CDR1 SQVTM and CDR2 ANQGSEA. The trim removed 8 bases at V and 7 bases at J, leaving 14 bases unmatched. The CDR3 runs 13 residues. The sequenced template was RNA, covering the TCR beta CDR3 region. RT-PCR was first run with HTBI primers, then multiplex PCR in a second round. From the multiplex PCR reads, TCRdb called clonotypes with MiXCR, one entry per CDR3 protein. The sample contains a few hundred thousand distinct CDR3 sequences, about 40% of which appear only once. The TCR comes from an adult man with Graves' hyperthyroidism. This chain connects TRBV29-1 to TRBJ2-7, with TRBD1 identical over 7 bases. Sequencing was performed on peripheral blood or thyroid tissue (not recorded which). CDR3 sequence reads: CSRETGRTGEQYF. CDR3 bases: TGCAGCCGAGAGACAGGGAGAACGGGTGAGCAGTACTTC.